This entry lists 6 T cell receptor beta chains sequenced from one sample in a study of cytomegalovirus exposure and HLA in healthy donors. Generated by immunoSEQ multiplex PCR, the TCRdb table keeps only in-frame clones and is missing some. Among about 160,000 clones listed, about 90% were seen once. The sample comprised PBMCs. The receptors were gathered from a man younger than 35 in good health and CMV-seropositive.

The rearrangement links TRBV6-5 to TRBJ1-1; D is unresolved. Trimming shortened V by 0 bases and J by 8 bases, and 7 bases separated the two germline ends. The CDR3 consists of 12 residues. From germline, CDR1 is MNHEY and CDR2 SVGAGI. In DNA, the CDR3 is TGTGCCAGCAGTTACTCGGGCAGGGAAGCTTTCTTT. Encoded protein: CASSYSGREAFF.

V usage is TRBV5-6 and J usage is TRBJ2-7; no definite D call. Per germline, CDR1 SGHDT and CDR2 YYEEEE. The length of the CDR3 is 15 residues. V shed 0 bases and J shed 3 bases, with 13 bases lying between them. CDR3 sequence: CASSLGVLVGYEQYF. The DNA of the CDR3 is TGTGCCAGCAGCTTGGGGGTTCTAGTAGGCTACGAGCAGTACTTC.

V is TRBV28 and J is TRBJ1-1; 10 bases map to TRBD1. Trimming removed 2 bases from V and 10 bases from J; junction bases left unmatched: 16. The germline V gene encodes CDR1 MDHEN and CDR2 SYDVKM. This CDR3 spans 17 amino acids. CDR3 sequence: CASSLMGKGQGPLGAFF. CDR3 DNA: TGTGCCAGCAGTTTAATGGGGAAGGGACAGGGGCCGCTAGGAGCTTTCTTT.

The V gene is TRBV5-1, the J gene TRBJ2-1; D perhaps matches TRBD1 (5 bases). Germline loops: CDR1 SGHRS, CDR2 YFSETQ. This CDR3 is 14 amino acids long. V gave up 2 bases and J gave up 8 bases, with 14 bases separating them. CDR3 amino acids: CASSFSSGKDEQFF. CDR3 bases: TGCGCCAGCAGCTTTTCATCAGGGAAGGATGAGCAGTTCTTC. The full variable domain, its missing parts supplied by reference TRBV5-1 and TRBJ2-1, is KAGVTQTPRYLIKTRGQQVTLSCSPISGHRSVSWYQQTPGQGLQFLFEYFSETQRNKGNFPGRFSGRQFSNSRSEMNVSTLELGDSALYLCASSFSSGKDEQFFGPGTRLTVL.

CDR3 sequence reads: CASSSSRTSGSIEQFF. The CDR3 DNA follows: TGTGCCAGCAGCTCGAGTCGGACTAGCGGGAGTATTGAGCAGTTCTTC. The J gene is TRBJ2-1, the V gene TRBV7-3, with TRBD2 matching over 13 bases. This CDR3 is 16 amino acids long. V shed 4 bases and J 9 bases; nucleotides not matched to a gene: 9. Looked up from germline, CDR1 is SGHTA and CDR2 is FQGTGA.

The J gene is TRBJ1-5, the V gene TRBV2, with a possible D match to TRBD1 (6 bases). Looked up from germline, CDR1 is SNHLY and CDR2 is FYNNEI. The CDR3 covers 15 residues. V dropped 2 bases and J dropped 0 bases, with 8 bases sitting between them. The CDR3 region has the DNA TGTGCCAGCAGTGAAACAGGGAGTAGCAATCAGCCCCAGCATTTT. This translates into CASSETGSSNQPQHF.